The source of this TCR beta chain is a study of T cell changes during pregnancy in multiple sclerosis. This CDR3 has 15 residues. V gave up 0 bases and J gave up 5 bases, with 11 bases separating them. CDR1 and CDR2 (germline): SGDLS, YYNGEE. This clone was recorded only once. The method was immunoSEQ multiplex PCR; TCRdb's version includes in-frame clones alone and lacks a portion of them. This sample has approximately 48,000 clones; 90% to 95% occur once, and the top ten carry about 5.5%. Sequenced here: CD8+ T cells from peripheral blood mononuclear cells, sampled before pregnancy. The TCR originated in a female donor with multiple sclerosis, enrolled in a pregnancy study. The chain links TRBV9 to TRBJ2-2; perhaps TRBD2 as D (6 bases). DNA of the CDR3: TGTGCCAGCAGCGTAGAGGGAGGTTCTACCGGGGAGCTGTTTTTT. It codes for CASSVEGGSTGELFF.